This TCR beta chain is drawn from a study of cytomegalovirus exposure and HLA in healthy donors. Regarding the study as a whole: The authors confirmed in vitro that a few CMV-associated chains were specific for CMV antigens.

About this clone itself: Its antigen is unknown.

Germline CDR1 reads WSHSY; CDR2 reads SAAADI. This CDR3 region has 15 residues. Trimming at V came to 5 bases and at J to 3 bases, leaving 5 bases not matched to a gene. Some clones are missing from TCRdb's copy, which holds only in-frame ones; the method was immunoSEQ multiplex PCR. This sample carries about 270,000 clones, about 86% of them seen once, and the ten largest clones take roughly 0.99%. The V and J genes are TRBV10-2 and TRBJ1-5; 9 positions match TRBD1. Input material: PBMCs. The source is a woman aged 18-35 years in good health and CMV-seronegative. The CDR3 protein is CASSPRDRANQPQHF. In DNA, the CDR3 is TGCGCCAGCAGTCCCCGGGACAGGGCCAATCAGCCCCAGCATTTT.